Below, 27 T cell receptor beta chains from the same sample are listed, as sequenced in a study of vaccination and CD4 T cells after COVID-19. Oncomine TCR Beta short-read sequencing was applied to DNA from cultured CD4+ T cells. TCRdb called the PCR reads again in MiXCR, with one record for every CDR3 protein. The sample holds over 3,000 distinct CDR3 sequences; 70% to 80% are singletons and the top ten take less than 40%. These receptors' antigens are unknown. Treatment of the sample: approximately 10-day PBMC culture with coronavirus spike peptide pools or control peptides (ViraFEST assay). Sequences were obtained from CD4+ T cells from blood, cultured in vitro. Receptors were obtained from a human donor who had recovered from COVID-19.

The V and J genes are TRBV19 and TRBJ2-5, with TRBD1 identical over 8 bases. Germline assignment: CDR1 LNHDA and CDR2 SQIVND (reference sequence). The CDR3 is made up of 16 amino acids. The V and J ends lost 9 bases and 0 bases, in that order; junction bases with no gene match: 12. CDR3 in amino acids: CARSDWTGSYQETQYF. Here the CDR3 DNA reads TGTGCCAGGAGTGACTGGACAGGGAGCTACCAAGAGACCCAGTACTTC.

The rearrangement joins TRBV30 to TRBJ1-3; D unresolved. Germline V gives CDR1 GTSNPN, CDR2 SVGIG (reference sequence). Trimming removed 0 bases from V and 11 bases from J, with 8 bases in between. This CDR3 region has 11 residues. As DNA, the CDR3 is TGTGCCTGGAGTGTCAGTAGGGCCATATATTTT. Encoded protein: CAWSVSRAIYF.

The chain carries TRBV2 and TRBJ1-5; D is ambiguous. Germline CDR1 SNHLY, CDR2 FYNNEI. The CDR3 length is 14 residues. V gave up 7 bases and J gave up 1 base, with 11 bases separating them. CDR3 sequence: CASTKEGSNQPQHF. The DNA of the CDR3 is TGTGCCAGCACTAAGGAAGGAAGCAATCAGCCCCAGCATTTT.

This clonotype was recorded only once. The chain has TRBV19 and TRBJ1-1; 9 nucleotides align to TRBD1. Unmatched junction bases numbered 1, after V lost 8 bases and J lost 0 bases. This CDR3 is 13 amino acids long. CDR1 is LNHDA and CDR2 is SQIVND in the germline V gene (reference sequence). CDR3 bases: TGTGCCAGTGGACAGGGGATGAACACTGAAGCTTTCTTT. Amino acid sequence: CASGQGMNTEAFF.

This clonotype was seen a handful of times. The chain carries TRBV20-1 and TRBJ2-3; D possibly uses TRBD1 or TRBD2 (5 bases each). The germline gives CDR1 DFQATT, CDR2 SNEGSKA (reference sequence). V dropped 3 bases and J dropped 2 bases, with 12 bases sitting between them. The length of the CDR3 is 14 residues. The CDR3 sequence: CSASIPGPTDTQYF. CDR3 sequence (DNA): TGCAGTGCTAGTATCCCGGGACCCACAGATACGCAGTATTTT.

Here the CDR3 DNA reads TGTGCCAGTGGGGTGCAGGACAGCTTCTTCTCTGGAAACACCATATATTTT. Its protein is CASGVQDSFFSGNTIYF. This chain uses TRBV2 with TRBJ1-3; perhaps TRBD1 as D (6 bases). The germline V and J ends were trimmed by 9 bases and 0 bases, with 21 bases remaining between them. Germline assignment: CDR1 SNHLY and CDR2 FYNNEI. CDR3 length: 17 amino acids.

This chain connects TRBV6-1 to TRBJ2-1; D possibly matches TRBD1 or TRBD2 (6 bases each). The ends were cut back, 10 bases at V and 7 bases at J, with 11 bases in the middle. The CDR3 is 11 residues long. The V gene's germline CDR1 is MNHNS and CDR2 SASEGT. The CDR3 loop is CAIRGLNEQFF. In nucleotides, the CDR3 is TGTGCCATCAGGGGACTGAATGAGCAGTTCTTC.

The rearrangement joins TRBV11-2 to TRBJ1-2, with 7 bases matching TRBD1. The V and J ends lost 2 bases and 8 bases, in that order; junction bases with no gene match: 5. CDR3 length: 13 amino acids. Germline V gene data show CDR1 as SGHAT and CDR2 as FQNNGV. The DNA of the CDR3 is TGTGCCAGCAGCTTATTGGGGACAGACGGCTACACCTTC. Translated: CASSLLGTDGYTF.

The genes are TRBV4-1 and TRBJ1-1, with 9 positions matching TRBD1. V trimming: 8 bases; J trimming: 7 bases; junction bases outside the gene matches: 11. Germline-derived CDR1 and CDR2 are MGHRA and YSYEKL. This CDR3 region has 14 residues. This chain's CDR3 is CASRRPGQGLEAFF. The CDR3 bases are TGCGCCAGCCGACGCCCGGGACAGGGTCTTGAAGCTTTCTTT.

This clonotype is large by share. The chain joins TRBV20-1 to TRBJ1-2; TRBD1 agrees at 8 bases. With 4 bases clipped from V and 7 bases from J, the junction kept 5 bases outside the gene matches. The CDR3 is 12 amino acids. Germline values: CDR1 DFQATT, CDR2 SNEGSKA (reference sequence). This CDR3 is CSATEDRGGYTF. CDR3 coding DNA: TGCAGTGCTACCGAAGACAGGGGTGGCTACACCTTC.

The chain employs TRBV2 and TRBJ1-2, with D possibly being TRBD1 (6 bases). The CDR3 extends over 13 amino acids. Germline CDR1 is SNHLY and CDR2 is FYNNEI. Trimming cost V 6 bases and J 7 bases, with 15 bases left between them. The CDR3 protein is CASSPGDMGGYTF. The CDR3, as DNA: TGTGCCAGCAGCCCCGGGGACATGGGTGGCTACACCTTC.

This clonotype occurred a few times. The CDR3 sequence is CASSLNGGPYEQYF. Written as DNA, the CDR3 is TGTGCCAGCAGCTTAAATGGGGGCCCCTACGAGCAGTACTTC. The rearrangement joins TRBV7-3 to TRBJ2-7; TRBD1 is a possible D gene (6 bases). V lost 1 base to trimming and J lost 2 bases, with 9 bases between them. This CDR3 region has 14 residues. The V gene's germline CDR1 is SGHTA and CDR2 FQGTGA.

This clonotype was seen a single time. The chain links TRBV7-9 to TRBJ1-2; 7 bases fit TRBD1. CDR1 and CDR2 from the germline V gene are SEHNR and FQNEAQ (reference sequence). There are 14 residues in the CDR3. V was pared by 2 bases and J by 8 bases, with 8 bases of the junction left unmatched. CDR3 coding DNA: TGTGCCAGCAGCTTACAGGTCGACAGGGCGGGCTACACCTTC. The encoded protein is CASSLQVDRAGYTF.

Judged by abundance, this clonotype is medium-sized. The gene calls are TRBV5-1 and TRBJ1-5; D not resolved. The V end lost 0 bases, the J end lost 1 base, and 2 bases lay between the germline ends. Germline CDR1 reads SGHRS; CDR2 reads YFSETQ. The CDR3 covers 13 residues. The CDR3 DNA reads as TGCGCCAGCAGCTTGGGCAGCAATCAGCCCCAGCATTTT. Its protein is CASSLGSNQPQHF.

V usage is TRBV12-5 and J usage is TRBJ1-1; D might be TRBD1 (5 bases). CDR1 and CDR2 from the germline V gene are LGHNT and FRNRAP. The germline V and J ends were trimmed by 11 bases and 1 base, with 11 bases remaining between them. The CDR3 covers 12 residues. CDR3 DNA sequence: TGTGCTCACCGACAGCGGAACACTGAAGCTTTCTTT. Encoded protein: CAHRQRNTEAFF.

The genes are TRBV12-3 or TRBV12-4 and TRBJ1-2; D call uncertain. The CDR3 length is 16 residues. Trimming left V 5 bases short and J 8 bases short, with 24 bases between. CDR3 amino acids: CASSPPRGEDRQGYTF. Written as DNA, the CDR3 is TGTGCCAGCAGTCCCCCTCGCGGGGAGGATCGTCAAGGCTACACCTTC.

The rearrangement links TRBV6-2 or TRBV6-3 to TRBJ1-1; 7 nucleotides line up with TRBD1. J gave up 9 bases and V 6 bases, and 13 bases lay outside the gene matches. Germline assignment: CDR1 MNHEY and CDR2 SVGEGT. CDR3 length equals 14 residues. In nucleotides, the CDR3 is TGTGCCAGCAGAAGAGACAGGGTGGGGGGACAAGCTTTCTTT. Residues: CASRRDRVGGQAFF.

The chain has TRBV21-1 and TRBJ1-5; the DNA was not compared with TRBD1, the D call given in the table. TRBV21-1 represents a pseudogene. The CDR3 is made up of 17 amino acids. CDR3 coding DNA: TGTGCCAGCAGCAAAGGGTGGCAGGGGCATGGAAATCAGCCCCAGCATTTT. Residues: CASSKGWQGHGNQPQHF.

The chain employs TRBV19 and TRBJ1-1, with D unresolved. Germline V gives CDR1 LNHDA, CDR2 SQIVND (reference sequence). The CDR3 covers 13 residues. With 1 base removed from V and 7 bases from J, the gap between germline ends came to 10 bases. CDR3 nucleotides: TGTGCCAGTAGTATAGGAGTGGCAGGTGAAGCTTTCTTT. It translates to CASSIGVAGEAFF.

The chain links TRBV10-3 to TRBJ1-5; 9 positions match TRBD1. The germline CDR1 and CDR2 sequences are ENHRY and SYGVKD. The CDR3 has 16 amino acids. V lost 0 bases and J lost 1; bases outside the gene matches: 1. Here the CDR3 DNA reads TGTGCCATCAGTGAGTCGGGACAGGGAAGCAATCAGCCCCAGCATTTT. Its protein is CAISESGQGSNQPQHF.

The rearrangement joins TRBV20-1 to TRBJ1-5, with unresolved D. The germline V gene encodes CDR1 DFQATT and CDR2 SNEGSKA (reference sequence). This CDR3 contains 13 residues. Between the trimmed V and J ends, which lost 6 bases and 4 bases, there was a span of 13 bases. The CDR3 sequence is CSALGSVNQPQHF. DNA of the CDR3: TGCAGTGCGTTGGGGTCCGTTAATCAGCCCCAGCATTTT.

The chain couples TRBV20-1 to TRBJ2-3, with TRBD2 matching over 12 bases. Trimming took 5 bases from V and 6 from J; bases not matched to a gene: 3. Per germline, CDR1 DFQATT and CDR2 SNEGSKA (reference sequence). The CDR3 sequence is 13 residues long. The CDR3 sequence: CSALLAGGDTQYF. The CDR3 bases are TGCAGTGCTCTTCTAGCGGGGGGGGATACGCAGTATTTT.

By share, this clonotype counts as medium-sized (0.01 to 0.1%). This sequence joins TRBV27 and TRBJ2-2, with 10 nucleotides matching TRBD2. The CDR3 consists of 15 residues. V lost 6 bases to trimming and J lost 4 bases; unmatched junction nucleotides: 5. CDR1 and CDR2 (germline): MNHEY, SMNVEV (reference sequence). For the CDR3, the DNA is TGTGCCAGCAGGGCGGGACTAGCGACCACCGGGGAGCTGTTTTTT. Its translation: CASRAGLATTGELFF.

In this sample, this clonotype turned up once. The rearrangement joins TRBV7-2 to TRBJ2-3; the D is unclear. The CDR3 is 14 residues long. The germline V gene encodes CDR1 SGHTA and CDR2 FQGNSA. Trimming stripped 5 bases from V and 2 bases from J, with 11 bases between. CDR3 sequence: CASSVVGLTDTQYF. In DNA, the CDR3 is TGTGCCAGCAGCGTCGTAGGGCTCACAGATACGCAGTATTTT.

The CDR3 protein is CASSQGTGGANYGYTF. CDR3 nucleotides: TGTGCCAGCAGCCAAGGAACCGGAGGGGCTAACTATGGCTACACCTTC. V usage is TRBV4-2 and J usage is TRBJ1-2; maybe TRBD1 (5 bases). The CDR3 has 16 residues. The V end was cut by 1 base, the J end by 0 bases, with 12 bases between. CDR1 and CDR2 from the germline V gene are LGHNA and YNFKEQ.

The DNA of the CDR3 is TGTGCCAGCAGCTTCACAGGTGCCAGAAACCTATATTTT. It yields the protein CASSFTGARNLYF. The chain joins TRBV27 to TRBJ1-3, with TRBD1 as a possible D gene (5 bases). CDR1 and CDR2 (germline): MNHEY, SMNVEV (reference sequence). The CDR3 is 13 residues long. V lost 6 bases, J lost 14 bases, and 20 bases lay in between.

The gene calls are TRBV20-1 and TRBJ1-1; possible D gene TRBD1, 6 bases. With 2 bases removed from V and 4 bases from J, the gap between germline ends came to 17 bases. Per the germline V gene, CDR1 is DFQATT and CDR2 is SNEGSKA (reference sequence). The CDR3 consists of 15 residues. CDR3 residues: CSARPATGSGTEAFF. The DNA of the CDR3 is TGCAGTGCTAGACCAGCTACAGGGTCGGGCACTGAAGCTTTCTTT.